This T cell receptor (beta chain) appears in the sequencing data of a study of blood T cell repertoires in COVID-19. Across the study: Researchers got acute and convalescent COVID-19 samples from the United States, Italy and Spain. PBMCs, B-cell-depleted T cells, or T cells were the source of the cDNA or gDNA that made up the material.

Assay: immunoSEQ multiplex PCR; the TCRdb copy retains only in-frame clones and omits some. The sample lists around 210,000 clones, 84% occurring once. Germline assignment: CDR1 MNHNS and CDR2 SASEGT. This CDR3 spans 13 amino acids. Trimming pared 1 base from V and 5 bases from J, leaving 8 bases between. The sample holds one count of this clone. This chain connects TRBV6-1 to TRBJ2-5, with D possibly TRBD1 on 5 matching bases. This receptor was taken from a woman of 80 years or more with COVID-19, enrolled during active disease. Material: peripheral blood. CDR3 protein: CASSEEDTETQYF. The CDR3 nucleotides read TGTGCCAGCAGTGAAGAGGACACCGAGACCCAGTACTTC.